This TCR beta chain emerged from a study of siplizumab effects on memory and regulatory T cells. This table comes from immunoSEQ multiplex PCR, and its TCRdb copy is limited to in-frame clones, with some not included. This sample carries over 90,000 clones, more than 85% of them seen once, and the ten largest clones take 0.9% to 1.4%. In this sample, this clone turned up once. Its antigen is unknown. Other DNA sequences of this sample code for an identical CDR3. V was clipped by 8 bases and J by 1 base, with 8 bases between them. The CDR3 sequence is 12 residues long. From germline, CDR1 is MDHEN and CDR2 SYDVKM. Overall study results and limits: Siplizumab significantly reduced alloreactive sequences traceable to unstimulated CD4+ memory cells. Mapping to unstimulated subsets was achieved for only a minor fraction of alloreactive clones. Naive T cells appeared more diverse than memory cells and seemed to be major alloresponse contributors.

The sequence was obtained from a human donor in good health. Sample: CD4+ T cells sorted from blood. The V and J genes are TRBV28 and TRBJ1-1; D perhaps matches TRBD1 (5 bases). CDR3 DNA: TGTGCCAGCGGGGGTGGGAACACTGAAGCTTTCTTT. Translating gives CASGGGNTEAFF.